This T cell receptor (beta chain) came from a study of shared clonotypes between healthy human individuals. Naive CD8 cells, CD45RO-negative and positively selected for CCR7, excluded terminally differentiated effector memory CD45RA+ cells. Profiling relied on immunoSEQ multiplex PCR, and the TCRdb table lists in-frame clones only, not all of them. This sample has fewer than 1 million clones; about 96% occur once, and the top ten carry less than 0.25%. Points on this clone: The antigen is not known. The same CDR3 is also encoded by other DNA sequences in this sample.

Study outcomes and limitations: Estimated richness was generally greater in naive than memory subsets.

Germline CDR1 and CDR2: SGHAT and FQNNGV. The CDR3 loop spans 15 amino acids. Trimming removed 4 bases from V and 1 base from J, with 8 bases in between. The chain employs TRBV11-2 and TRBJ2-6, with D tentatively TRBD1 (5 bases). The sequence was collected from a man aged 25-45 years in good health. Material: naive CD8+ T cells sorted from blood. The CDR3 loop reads CASSSGSSGANVLTF. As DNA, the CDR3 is TGTGCCAGCAGCTCAGGGTCATCTGGGGCCAACGTCCTGACTTTC.